The clone carrying this TCR beta chain turned up a few times. What it binds is unknown. TCRdb reanalysed the 5' RACE reads using MiXCR and keeps one entry per CDR3 protein. This sample carries 350,000 to 450,000 distinct CDR3 sequences, around 30% of them seen once, and the ten largest clones take about 14%. These data belong to a study of T-cell memory formation after mild COVID-19. Study summary: TCR clusters mostly belonged to single donors.

Regarding the study as a whole: A balance of CD4 and CD8 characterized clones contracting day 15 to 85, whereas later expanders leaned CD4+.

The CDR3 runs to 13 residues. Germline V lookup: CDR1 SGDLS, CDR2 YYNGEE. The J segment lost 4 bases and the V segment lost 7 bases, leaving 5 bases of the junction unmatched. The sequenced material came from PBMCs or a T cell subset sorted from them (not recorded which). The sequence came from an adult woman who had mild COVID-19 (a few samples of this study predate the infection). Cell type and time point are not known. This sequence joins TRBV9 and TRBJ2-1; TRBD2 agrees at 7 bases. As DNA, the CDR3 is TGTGCCAGCGGGGGGGGACCTTACAATGAGCAGTTCTTC. It encodes CASGGGPYNEQFF.